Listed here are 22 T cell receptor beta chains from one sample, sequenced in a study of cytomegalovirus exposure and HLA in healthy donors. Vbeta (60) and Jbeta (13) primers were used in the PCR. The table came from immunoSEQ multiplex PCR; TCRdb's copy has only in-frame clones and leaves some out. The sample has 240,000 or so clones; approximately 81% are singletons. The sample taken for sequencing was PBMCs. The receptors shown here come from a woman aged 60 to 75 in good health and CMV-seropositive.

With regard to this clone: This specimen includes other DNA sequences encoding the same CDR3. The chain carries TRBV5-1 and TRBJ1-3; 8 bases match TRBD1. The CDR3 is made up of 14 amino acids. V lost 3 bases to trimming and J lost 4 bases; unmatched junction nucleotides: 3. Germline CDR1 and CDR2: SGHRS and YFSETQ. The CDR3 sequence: CASSSDRAGNTIYF. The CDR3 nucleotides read TGCGCCAGCAGCTCGGACAGGGCCGGAAACACCATATATTTT.

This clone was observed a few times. The CDR3 coding sequence is TGTGCCATCAGTGAGTCGGGGACAAAAGACACTGAAGCTTTCTTT. Encoded protein: CAISESGTKDTEAFF. The V gene is TRBV10-3, the J gene TRBJ1-1, with D perhaps TRBD1 (6 bases). The ends were cut back, 0 bases at V and 3 bases at J, with 11 bases in the middle. The germline V gene has CDR1 ENHRY and CDR2 SYGVKD. The CDR3 consists of 15 residues.

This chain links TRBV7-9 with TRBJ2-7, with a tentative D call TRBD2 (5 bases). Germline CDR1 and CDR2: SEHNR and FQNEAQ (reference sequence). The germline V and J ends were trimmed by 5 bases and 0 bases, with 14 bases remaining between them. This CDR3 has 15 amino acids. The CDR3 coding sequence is TGTGCCAGCAGCCCCCGTTCTAGCAGCTCCTACGAGCAGTACTTC. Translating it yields CASSPRSSSSYEQYF.

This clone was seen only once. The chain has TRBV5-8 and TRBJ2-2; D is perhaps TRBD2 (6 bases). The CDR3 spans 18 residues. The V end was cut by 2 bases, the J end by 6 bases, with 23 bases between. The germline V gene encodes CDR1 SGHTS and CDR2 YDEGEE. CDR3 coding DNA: TGTGCCAGCAGCTTTGTCCTCTTTAGCGGAAAGGGTCCCGGGGAGCTGTTTTTT. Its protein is CASSFVLFSGKGPGELFF.

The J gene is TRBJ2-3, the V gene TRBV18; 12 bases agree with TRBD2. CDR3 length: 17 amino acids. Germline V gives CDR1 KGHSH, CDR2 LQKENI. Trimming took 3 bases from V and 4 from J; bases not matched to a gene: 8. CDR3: CASSPASSGRAADTQYF. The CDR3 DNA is TGTGCCAGCTCACCGGCTTCTAGCGGGAGGGCGGCAGATACGCAGTATTTT.

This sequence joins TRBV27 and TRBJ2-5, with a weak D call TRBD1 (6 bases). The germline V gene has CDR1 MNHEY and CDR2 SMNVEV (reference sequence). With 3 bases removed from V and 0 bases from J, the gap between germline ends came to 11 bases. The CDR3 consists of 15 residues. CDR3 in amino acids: CASSFIPGDQETQYF. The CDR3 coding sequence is TGTGCCAGCAGTTTCATACCAGGGGACCAAGAGACCCAGTACTTC.

CDR3 sequence reads: CASSAWTGAADTQYF. The CDR3 nucleotides are TGTGCCAGCAGTGCCTGGACAGGGGCAGCAGATACGCAGTATTTT. The chain has TRBV6-1 and TRBJ2-3; TRBD1 matches at 9 bases. Germline values: CDR1 MNHNS, CDR2 SASEGT. The CDR3 has 15 residues. V was pared by 4 bases and J by 4 bases, with 6 bases of the junction left unmatched.

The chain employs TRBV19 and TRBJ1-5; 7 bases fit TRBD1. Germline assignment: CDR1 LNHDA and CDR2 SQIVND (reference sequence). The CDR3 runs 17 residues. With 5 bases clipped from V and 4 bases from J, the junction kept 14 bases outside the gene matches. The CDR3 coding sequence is TGTGCCAGTAGTCCCGGGACAGCCAAATCTATGAATCAGCCCCAGCATTTT. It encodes CASSPGTAKSMNQPQHF.

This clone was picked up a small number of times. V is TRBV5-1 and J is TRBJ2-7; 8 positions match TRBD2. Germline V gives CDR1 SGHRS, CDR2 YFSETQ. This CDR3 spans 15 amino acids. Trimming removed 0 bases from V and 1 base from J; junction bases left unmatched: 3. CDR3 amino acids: CASSLEGTRSYEQYF. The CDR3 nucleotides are TGCGCCAGCAGCTTGGAAGGGACTAGATCCTACGAGCAGTACTTC.

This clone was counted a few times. The DNA of the CDR3 is TGTGCCAGCAGCGTAGGTTGGGGGGAGAACACTGAAGCTTTCTTT. Its translation is CASSVGWGENTEAFF. This chain connects TRBV9 to TRBJ1-1; perhaps TRBD1 as D (5 bases). This CDR3 spans 15 amino acids. Per germline, CDR1 SGDLS and CDR2 YYNGEE. V was shortened by 0 bases and J by 1 base, with 10 bases between the two germline ends.

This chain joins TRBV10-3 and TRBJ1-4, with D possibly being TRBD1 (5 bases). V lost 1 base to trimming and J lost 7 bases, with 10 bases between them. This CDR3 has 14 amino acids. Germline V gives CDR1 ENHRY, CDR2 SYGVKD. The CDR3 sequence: CAISEWGVSEKLFF. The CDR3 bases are TGTGCCATCAGTGAGTGGGGGGTTAGTGAAAAACTGTTTTTT.

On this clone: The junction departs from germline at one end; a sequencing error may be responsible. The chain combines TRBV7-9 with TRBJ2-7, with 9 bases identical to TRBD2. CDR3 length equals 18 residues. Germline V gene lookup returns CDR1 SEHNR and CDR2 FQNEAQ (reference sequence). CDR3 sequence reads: CSSSFSTGTSFQLYEQYF. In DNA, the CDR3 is TGTTCCAGCAGCTTTTCGACGGGGACTAGCTTTCAACTCTACGAGCAGTACTTC.

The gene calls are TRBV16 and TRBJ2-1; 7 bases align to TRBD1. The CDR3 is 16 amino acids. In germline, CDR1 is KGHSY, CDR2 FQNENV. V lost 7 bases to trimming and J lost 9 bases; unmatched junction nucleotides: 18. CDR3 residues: CASTHSGGDFLAEQFF. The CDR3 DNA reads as TGTGCCAGCACCCACTCAGGGGGAGATTTCTTAGCTGAGCAGTTCTTC.

The CDR3 region is CASSERSAGELFF. The DNA of the CDR3 is TGTGCCAGCAGTGAACGAAGCGCCGGGGAGCTGTTTTTT. The chain links TRBV2 to TRBJ2-2; D remains ambiguous. Germline V lookup: CDR1 SNHLY, CDR2 FYNNEI. The length of the CDR3 is 13 residues. V was trimmed by 2 bases and J by 6 bases, leaving 7 bases between them.

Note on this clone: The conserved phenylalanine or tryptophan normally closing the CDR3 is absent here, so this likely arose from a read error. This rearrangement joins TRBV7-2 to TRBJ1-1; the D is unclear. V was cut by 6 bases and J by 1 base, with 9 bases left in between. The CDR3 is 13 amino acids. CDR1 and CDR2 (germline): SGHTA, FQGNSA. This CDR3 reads CASRTPGNTEAFL. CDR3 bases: TGTGCCAGCAGAACTCCGGGGAACACTGAAGCTTTCCTT.

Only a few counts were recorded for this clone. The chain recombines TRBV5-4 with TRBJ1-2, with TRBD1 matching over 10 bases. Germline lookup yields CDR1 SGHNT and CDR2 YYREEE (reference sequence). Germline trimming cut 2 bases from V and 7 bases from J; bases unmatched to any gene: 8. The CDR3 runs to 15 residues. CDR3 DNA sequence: TGTGCCAGCAGCTTTACGACAGGGGGCGCAGGTGGCTACACCTTC. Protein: CASSFTTGGAGGYTF.

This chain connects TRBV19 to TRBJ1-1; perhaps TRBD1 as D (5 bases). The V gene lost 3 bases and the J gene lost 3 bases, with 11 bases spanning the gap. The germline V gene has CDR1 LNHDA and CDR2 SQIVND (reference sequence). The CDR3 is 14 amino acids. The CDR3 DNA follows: TGTGCCAGTAGTATGGTAAGGGGATACACTGAAGCTTTCTTT. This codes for CASSMVRGYTEAFF.

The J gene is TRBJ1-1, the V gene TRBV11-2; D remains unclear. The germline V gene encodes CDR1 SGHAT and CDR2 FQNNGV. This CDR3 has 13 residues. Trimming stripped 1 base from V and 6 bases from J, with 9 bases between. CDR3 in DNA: TGTGCCAGCAGCTTAGCTGCGGGAGCTGAAGCTTTCTTT. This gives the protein CASSLAAGAEAFF.

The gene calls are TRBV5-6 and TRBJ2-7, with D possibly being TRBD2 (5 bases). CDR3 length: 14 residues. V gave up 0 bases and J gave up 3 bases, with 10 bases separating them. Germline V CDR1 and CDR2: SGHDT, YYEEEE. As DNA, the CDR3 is TGTGCCAGCAGCTTGGGTACGGGGTACTACGAGCAGTACTTC. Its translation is CASSLGTGYYEQYF.

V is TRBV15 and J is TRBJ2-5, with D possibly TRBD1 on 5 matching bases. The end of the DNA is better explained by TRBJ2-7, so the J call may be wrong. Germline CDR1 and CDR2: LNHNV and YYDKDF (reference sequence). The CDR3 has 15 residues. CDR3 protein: CATSRVQGMSYEQYF. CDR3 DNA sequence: TGTGCCACCAGCAGAGTCCAGGGAATGTCCTACGAGCAGTACTTC.

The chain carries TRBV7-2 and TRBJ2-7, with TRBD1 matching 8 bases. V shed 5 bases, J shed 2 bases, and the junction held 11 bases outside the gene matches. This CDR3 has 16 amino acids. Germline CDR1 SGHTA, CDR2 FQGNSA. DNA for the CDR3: TGTGCCAGCAGCGTAACAGCCGGGACAGGCCCCTACGAGCAGTACTTC. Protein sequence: CASSVTAGTGPYEQYF.

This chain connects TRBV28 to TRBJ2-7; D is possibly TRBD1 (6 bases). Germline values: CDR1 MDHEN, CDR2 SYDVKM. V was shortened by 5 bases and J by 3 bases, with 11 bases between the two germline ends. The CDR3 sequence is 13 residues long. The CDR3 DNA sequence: TGTGCCAGCAGTGTCTACAGGGACTACGAGCAGTACTTC. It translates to CASSVYRDYEQYF.